What follows are 5 T cell receptor beta chains derived from one specimen sequenced in a study of blood T cell repertoires in COVID-19. The repertoire was sequenced with immunoSEQ multiplex PCR; TCRdb's copy has only in-frame clones and lacks some. The sample holds approximately 130,000 clones, around four fifths seen once. Sequencing was carried out using peripheral blood. The origin of the receptors is an elderly man with acute or convalescent COVID-19.

The chain joins TRBV5-4 to TRBJ2-1; TRBD2 agrees at 11 bases. CDR3 length: 16 amino acids. Trimming removed 2 bases from V and 4 bases from J; junction bases left unmatched: 5. CDR1 is SGHNT, CDR2 YYREEE, per germline (reference sequence). The CDR3 coding sequence is TGTGCCAGCAGCTTTAGCGGGGGGGTGATATACAATGAGCAGTTCTTC. Its protein is CASSFSGGVIYNEQFF.

The chain combines TRBV15 with TRBJ2-7, with a tentative D call TRBD2 (5 bases). V was clipped by 3 bases and J by 6 bases, with 18 bases between them. Germline loops: CDR1 LNHNV, CDR2 YYDKDF (reference sequence). This CDR3 is 15 amino acids long. The CDR3 protein is CATSSHGRGSSEQYF. DNA for the CDR3: TGTGCCACCAGCAGCCACGGCCGGGGAAGTAGCGAGCAGTACTTC.

CDR3 coding DNA: TGCGCCAGCAGCTTGGGGGCGCCTACCTACGAGCAGTACTTC. Its translation: CASSLGAPTYEQYF. The V and J genes are TRBV5-1 and TRBJ2-7; D is uncertain. Trimming removed 0 bases from V and 2 bases from J, with 9 bases in between. In germline, CDR1 is SGHRS, CDR2 YFSETQ. The CDR3 loop spans 14 amino acids.

The chain has TRBV7-8 and TRBJ1-2; D remains unclear. The germline gives CDR1 SGHVS, CDR2 FQNEAQ. V lost 3 bases and J 4 bases, leaving 18 bases between the germline ends. This CDR3 contains 16 residues. CDR3 nucleotide sequence: TGTGCCAGCAGCTTCAGTCCCGGAGGGCGACCCTATGGCTACACCTTC. This gives the protein CASSFSPGGRPYGYTF. The whole variable domain, filled in from reference TRBV7-8 and TRBJ1-2, reads GAGVSQSPRYKVAKRGQDVALRCDPISGHVSLFWYQQALGQGPEFLTYFQNEAQLDKSGLPSDRFFAERPEGSVSTLKIQRTQQEDSAVYLCASSFSPGGRPYGYTFGSGTRLTVV.

The V call is TRBV4-2, the J call TRBJ2-4; 7 bases line up with TRBD2. Trimming removed 7 bases from V and 4 bases from J; junction bases left unmatched: 7. Per germline, CDR1 LGHNA and CDR2 YNFKEQ. The CDR3 is 14 residues long. The CDR3 DNA follows: TGTGCCAGCACCCCCGGGGGGAGTAAAAACATTCAGTACTTC. Its translation: CASTPGGSKNIQYF.